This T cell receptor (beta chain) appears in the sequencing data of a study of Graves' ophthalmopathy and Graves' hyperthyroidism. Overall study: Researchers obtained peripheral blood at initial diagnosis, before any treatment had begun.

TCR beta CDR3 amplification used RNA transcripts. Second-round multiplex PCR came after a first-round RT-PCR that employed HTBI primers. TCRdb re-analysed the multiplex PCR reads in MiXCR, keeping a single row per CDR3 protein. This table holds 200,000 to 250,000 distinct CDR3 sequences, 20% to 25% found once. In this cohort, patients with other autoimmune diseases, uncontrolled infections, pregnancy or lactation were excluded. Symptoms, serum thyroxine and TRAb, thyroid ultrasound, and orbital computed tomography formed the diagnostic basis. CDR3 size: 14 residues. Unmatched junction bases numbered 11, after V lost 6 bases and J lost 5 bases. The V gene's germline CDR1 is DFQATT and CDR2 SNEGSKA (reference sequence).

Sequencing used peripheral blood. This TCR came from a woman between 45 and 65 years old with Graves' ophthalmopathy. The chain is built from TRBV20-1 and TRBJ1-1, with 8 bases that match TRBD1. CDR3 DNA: TGCAGTGCCGCTGCCAGGGGGCTTAGTACTGAAGCTTTCTTT. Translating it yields CSAAARGLSTEAFF.